This TCR beta chain was observed in a study of shared clonotypes between healthy human individuals. Unsorted PBMC replicate PCRs drew on around 310 ng DNA, representing tens of thousands of T cell genomes. The authors' processing: ImmunoSEQ output held junction-only sequences without quality scores, so filtering differed. Profiled with immunoSEQ multiplex PCR; TCRdb holds only in-frame clones, not every one. V, J and clone size were drawn from that table, and D and trimming were deduced from the DNA. The sample yields fewer than 600,000 clones, around three quarters seen once. Study-wide results and caveats: The authors sampled blood alone, and tissue repertoires likely differ.

Germline CDR1 is GTSNPN and CDR2 is SVGIG (reference sequence). V lost 5 bases to trimming and J lost 4 bases, with 15 bases between them. The CDR3 has 13 amino acids. As for this clone: Its antigen is not identified.

Free of recent acute infections or vaccinations, the donors were healthy HIV-negative adults. This chain uses TRBV30 with TRBJ2-7; perhaps TRBD1 as D (5 bases). Sequencing was performed on PBMCs. This receptor was taken from a woman aged 40 to 49 in good health. Some clones in this sample may be carry-over from other donors' samples. The CDR3 is CAWGRVQGYEQYF. The CDR3 nucleotides read TGTGCCTGGGGACGCGTTCAGGGATACGAGCAGTACTTC.